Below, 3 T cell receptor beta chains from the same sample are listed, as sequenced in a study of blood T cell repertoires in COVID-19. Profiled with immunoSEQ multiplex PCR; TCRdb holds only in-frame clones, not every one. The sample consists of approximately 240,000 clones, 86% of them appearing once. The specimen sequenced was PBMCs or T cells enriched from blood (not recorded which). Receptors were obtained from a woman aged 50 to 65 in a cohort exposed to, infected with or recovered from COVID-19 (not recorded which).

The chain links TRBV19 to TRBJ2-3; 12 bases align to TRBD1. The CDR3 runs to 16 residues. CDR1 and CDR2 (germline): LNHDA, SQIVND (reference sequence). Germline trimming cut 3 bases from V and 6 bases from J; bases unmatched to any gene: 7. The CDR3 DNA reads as TGTGCCAGTAGTATTCCGGGACAGGGGGCTTCGGATACGCAGTATTTT. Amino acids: CASSIPGQGASDTQYF.

This CDR3 reads CASSFADRAGVIQYF. The CDR3 DNA reads TGTGCCAGCAGTTTTGCGGACAGGGCGGGGGTCATTCAGTACTTC. The chain employs TRBV27 and TRBJ2-4, with D tentatively TRBD1 (8 bases). Trimming removed 3 bases from V and 9 bases from J, with 18 bases in between. Germline-derived CDR1 and CDR2 are MNHEY and SMNVEV (reference sequence). The CDR3 is 15 amino acids.

The CDR3 sequence is CAWKGGTGPLYEQYF. The CDR3 DNA reads TGTGCCTGGAAAGGGGGGACAGGACCCTTATACGAGCAGTACTTC. This chain connects TRBV30 to TRBJ2-7, with 8 nucleotides matching TRBD1. The CDR3 is 15 residues long. In germline, CDR1 is GTSNPN, CDR2 SVGIG (reference sequence). V dropped 4 bases and J dropped 4; count of bases not matched to a gene: 12.